The table lists the clone carrying this T cell receptor beta chain with many counts. The CDR3 contains 15 residues. V dropped 2 bases and J dropped 5 bases, with 16 bases sitting between them. CDR1 is MGHRA, CDR2 YSYEKL, per germline. The TCRbeta library was prepared with unique molecular identifiers. One entry per CDR3 protein, called by TCRdb with MiXCR from the PCR reads. The sample lists about 340,000 distinct CDR3 sequences, under 13% occurring once. The data are from a study of T-cell reconstitution after alpha-beta-depleted transplantation in children. The chain employs TRBV4-1 and TRBJ2-7, with unresolved D. The material was PBMCs from the stem cell graft donor, obtained from the stem cell graft. This sequence was found in a human donor who donated a stem cell graft to a child with acute lymphoblastic leukemia. This chain's CDR3 is CASSQRTATFDEQYF. The CDR3 DNA reads TGCGCCAGCAGCCAACGGACCGCCACATTCGACGAGCAGTACTTC.